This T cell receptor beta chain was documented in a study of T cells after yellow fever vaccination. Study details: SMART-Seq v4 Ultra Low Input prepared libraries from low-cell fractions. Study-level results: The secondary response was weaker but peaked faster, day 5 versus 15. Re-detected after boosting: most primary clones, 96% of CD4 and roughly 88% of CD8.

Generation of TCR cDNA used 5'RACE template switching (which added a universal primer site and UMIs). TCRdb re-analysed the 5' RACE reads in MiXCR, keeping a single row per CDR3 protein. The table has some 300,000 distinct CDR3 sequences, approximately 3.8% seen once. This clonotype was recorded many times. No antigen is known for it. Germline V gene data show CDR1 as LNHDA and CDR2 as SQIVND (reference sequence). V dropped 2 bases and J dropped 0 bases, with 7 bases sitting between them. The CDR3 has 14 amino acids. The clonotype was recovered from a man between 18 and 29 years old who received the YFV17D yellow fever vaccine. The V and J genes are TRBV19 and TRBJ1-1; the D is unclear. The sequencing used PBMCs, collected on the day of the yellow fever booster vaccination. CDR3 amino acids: CASSIFGVNTEAFF. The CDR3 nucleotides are TGTGCCAGTAGTATATTTGGAGTGAACACTGAAGCTTTCTTT.